These 24 T cell receptor beta chains came from one sample sequenced in a study of regulatory T cells in long-lasting Graves disease. Both iRepertoire HTBI primers and Arm-PCR of CDR3 regions were used to build the TCR beta libraries. TCRdb called the multiplex PCR reads again in MiXCR, with one record for every CDR3 protein. Of 300,000 to 400,000 distinct CDR3 sequences listed, 18% are singletons. Documented time point: newly diagnosed GD, antithyroid drugs for less than 3 months. The TCR library was prepared using RNA isolated from PBMCs. Sequenced material: peripheral blood mononuclear cells (PBMCs), taken at new diagnosis, from a patient treated with antithyroid drugs. The receptors originated from a female donor with Graves disease.

This clonotype was detected ten times or more. The rearrangement links TRBV27 to TRBJ2-7; TRBD1 is a possible D gene (5 bases). Trimming removed 7 bases at V and 4 bases at J, with 11 bases between. The CDR3 extends over 12 amino acids. Germline V gene data show CDR1 as MNHEY and CDR2 as SMNVEV (reference sequence). The DNA of the CDR3 is TGTGCCAGCACCCTTCAGGGATACGAGCAGTACTTC. It encodes CASTLQGYEQYF.

Ten or more counts support this clonotype. The chain employs TRBV24-1 and TRBJ1-2; no clear D. Germline CDR1 KGHDR, CDR2 SFDVKD. Trimming took 7 bases from V and 0 from J, leaving 14 bases between them. This CDR3 has 15 amino acids. The DNA for the CDR3 is TGTGCCACCAGCCCTACCGACGGTACTAACTATGGCTACACCTTC. Residues: CATSPTDGTNYGYTF.

This clonotype was seen at least ten times. This chain uses TRBV27 with TRBJ2-1; 13 bases are a match to TRBD2. After removal of 5 bases from V and 3 bases from J, the junction contained 10 bases not matched to a gene. The length of the CDR3 is 18 residues. The germline V gene has CDR1 MNHEY and CDR2 SMNVEV (reference sequence). CDR3 coding DNA: TGTGCCAGCAGTCCCCCCAGTAGACTAGCGGGAGGCTACAATGAGCAGTTCTTC. Protein sequence: CASSPPSRLAGGYNEQFF.

This clonotype was detected a few times. The rearrangement links TRBV7-3 to TRBJ2-7; the D is unclear. CDR3 size: 14 residues. The germline V gene encodes CDR1 SGHTA and CDR2 FQGTGA. Trimming removed 5 bases at V and 5 bases at J, with 16 bases between. CDR3 sequence reads: CASSTDTVGHEQYF. Here the CDR3 DNA reads TGTGCCAGCAGCACCGACACGGTCGGCCACGAGCAGTACTTC.

This clonotype showed up many times. V and J are TRBV2 and TRBJ2-3; D is unclear. This CDR3 has 11 residues. Germline CDR1 reads SNHLY; CDR2 reads FYNNEI. Trimming stripped 4 bases from V and 4 bases from J, with 3 bases between. The CDR3: CASSAADTQYF. DNA for the CDR3: TGTGCCAGCAGTGCTGCAGATACGCAGTATTTT.

This clonotype was found a few times. V is TRBV24-1 and J is TRBJ2-3; TRBD1 matches 10 bases. The trim removed 4 bases at V and 4 bases at J, leaving 7 bases unmatched. Germline lookup yields CDR1 KGHDR and CDR2 SFDVKD. The CDR3 length is 16 residues. The CDR3 spells CATSDPGQGSPDTQYF. CDR3 DNA sequence: TGTGCCACCAGTGACCCGGGACAGGGGAGCCCAGATACGCAGTATTTT.

The chain is built from TRBV13 and TRBJ2-7; the D gene is possibly TRBD1 (5 bases). This CDR3 has 16 amino acids. Germline CDR1 PRHDT, CDR2 FYEKMQ (reference sequence). V was clipped by 1 base and J by 5 bases, with 18 bases between them. CDR3 nucleotides: TGTGCCAGCAGCTTAGCGGGTCAGGGCGCCGACCACGAGCAGTACTTC. Translated: CASSLAGQGADHEQYF.

This clonotype was counted at least ten times. The chain joins TRBV3-1 to TRBJ2-6; no definite D call. Germline V CDR1 and CDR2: LGHDT, YNNKEL (reference sequence). Trimming shortened V by 3 bases and J by 0 bases, and 6 bases separated the two germline ends. There are 15 residues in the CDR3. DNA for the CDR3: TGTGCCAGCAGCCATTTTGGCTCTGGGGCCAACGTCCTGACTTTC. Translation: CASSHFGSGANVLTF.

This clonotype has at least ten counts. The rearrangement joins TRBV20-1 to TRBJ2-3; 13 bases match TRBD2. The CDR3 runs 15 residues. Germline CDR1 is DFQATT and CDR2 is SNEGSKA (reference sequence). Trimming cost V 6 bases and J 2 bases; bases outside gene matches: 5. DNA of the CDR3: TGCAGTGCGCCCGGGACTAGCGGGATCACAGATACGCAGTATTTT. Translation gives CSAPGTSGITDTQYF.

This clonotype was observed many times. This chain joins TRBV18 and TRBJ2-3; D gene unclear. The V gene's germline CDR1 is KGHSH and CDR2 LQKENI. Between the trimmed V and J ends, which lost 3 bases and 2 bases, there was a span of 6 bases. This CDR3 comprises 13 residues. The CDR3 reads CASSPTATDTQYF. CDR3 nucleotide sequence: TGTGCCAGCTCACCTACAGCCACAGATACGCAGTATTTT. The full variable domain, its missing parts supplied by reference TRBV18 and TRBJ2-3, is NAGVMQNPRHLVRRRGQEARLRCSPMKGHSHVYWYRQLPEEGLKFMVYLQKENIIDESGMPKERFSAEFPKEGPSILRIQQVVRGDSAAYFCASSPTATDTQYFGPGTRLTVL.

This clonotype appeared many times. The CDR3 reads CASSSFKTGELFF. The CDR3 region has the DNA TGTGCCAGCAGCTCGTTCAAGACCGGGGAGCTGTTTTTT. The V and J genes are TRBV11-2 and TRBJ2-2; D is unresolved. The V and J ends lost 4 bases and 5 bases respectively, with 8 bases between them. The CDR3 extends over 13 amino acids. Germline V CDR1 and CDR2: SGHAT, FQNNGV.

About this clonotype itself: This clone may be a read error of a much larger clone one base away. The chain has TRBV6-2 or TRBV6-3 and TRBJ2-7; TRBD1 might be the D (6 bases). The CDR3 has 18 amino acids. Germline loops: CDR1 MNHEY, CDR2 SVGEGT. CDR3: CAGSYSYREINWAYEQYF. CDR3 in DNA: TGTGCCGGCAGTTACTCGTACAGGGAAATCAACTGGGCCTACGAGCAGTACTTC.

The J gene is TRBJ1-1, the V gene TRBV6-1, with a possible D match to TRBD1 (6 bases). This CDR3 contains 14 residues. Trimming stripped 5 bases from V and 4 bases from J, with 14 bases between. Per the germline V gene, CDR1 is MNHNS and CDR2 is SASEGT. The CDR3 reads CASSIPGVGTEAFF. The CDR3 region has the DNA TGTGCCAGCAGTATTCCAGGGGTCGGCACTGAAGCTTTCTTT.

The rearrangement joins TRBV2 to TRBJ1-2; 7 bases are shared with TRBD1. CDR3 length: 15 amino acids. V lost 1 base, J lost 6 bases, and 8 bases stayed unmatched. Germline assignment: CDR1 SNHLY and CDR2 FYNNEI. This CDR3 is CASSEERDRSHGYTF. DNA for the CDR3: TGTGCCAGCAGTGAAGAAAGGGACAGATCTCATGGCTACACCTTC. Full variable domain (rest looked up from reference TRBV2 and TRBJ1-2): EPEVTQTPSHQVTQMGQEVILRCVPISNHLYFYWYRQILGQKVEFLVSFYNNEISEKSEIFDDQFSVERPDGSNFTLKIRSTKLEDSAMYFCASSEERDRSHGYTFGSGTRLTVV.

This clonotype was seen at least ten times. The rearrangement joins TRBV9 to TRBJ1-2, with D perhaps TRBD1 (6 bases). V lost 0 bases and J 7 bases, leaving 7 bases between the germline ends. The CDR3 loop spans 12 amino acids. The germline V gene encodes CDR1 SGDLS and CDR2 YYNGEE. CDR3 sequence reads: CASSVAGVGYTF. The CDR3 DNA sequence: TGTGCCAGCAGCGTAGCAGGGGTTGGCTACACCTTC.

This clonotype was found many times. The rearrangement links TRBV12-3 or TRBV12-4 to TRBJ2-7; 7 positions agree with TRBD2. V lost 3 bases, J lost 6 bases, and 8 bases stayed unmatched. The CDR3 is 14 residues long. This chain's CDR3 is CASSLSSGDSEQYF. Written as DNA, the CDR3 is TGTGCCAGCAGTTTGTCTAGCGGAGATTCCGAGCAGTACTTC.

This clonotype was seen at least ten times. The V gene is TRBV11-2, the J gene TRBJ2-1; unclear D gene. CDR1 and CDR2 (germline): SGHAT, FQNNGV. V was trimmed by 1 base and J by 15 bases, leaving 13 bases between them. This CDR3 has 12 residues. The CDR3 loop is CASSLVDERLFF. The CDR3 coding sequence is TGTGCCAGCAGCTTAGTCGACGAGCGCCTGTTCTTC.

This clonotype was detected ten times or more. The J gene is TRBJ1-4, the V gene TRBV27; D gene ambiguous. The CDR3 is 17 residues long. Trimming left V 4 bases short and J 6 bases short, with 21 bases between. Germline CDR1 MNHEY, CDR2 SMNVEV (reference sequence). CDR3 sequence reads: CASSSLPEDIWDEKLFF. DNA for the CDR3: TGTGCCAGCAGTTCCCTACCAGAAGACATATGGGATGAAAAACTGTTTTTT.

The V gene is TRBV7-9, the J gene TRBJ2-5; weak D call: TRBD2 (6 bases). Germline assignment: CDR1 SEHNR and CDR2 FQNEAQ (reference sequence). CDR3 length equals 12 residues. The CDR3 nucleotides read TGTGCTGGCGGCGGGACCTCCGAGACCCAGTACTTC. Translating it yields CAGGGTSETQYF.

This clonotype was found many times. The chain uses TRBV12-3 or TRBV12-4 and TRBJ1-2; D possibly corresponds to TRBD1 (5 bases). This CDR3 spans 13 amino acids. V shed 6 bases and J shed 1 base, with 9 bases lying between them. The CDR3 is CASSLQVNYGYTF. CDR3 in DNA: TGTGCCAGCAGCCTACAGGTTAACTATGGCTACACCTTC.

Comments on this clonotype: One base separates it from a far larger clone, so it is likely a read error. The genes are TRBV6-2 or TRBV6-3 and TRBJ2-4; 7 bases are a match to TRBD2. Trimming at V came to 9 bases and at J to 13 bases, leaving 15 bases not matched to a gene. There are 13 residues in the CDR3. Germline CDR1 reads MNHEY; CDR2 reads SVGEGT. As DNA, the CDR3 is TGTGCCAGTTCTAGCGGTAACTACAATGAGCAGTACTTC. Translation gives CASSSGNYNEQYF.

The chain carries TRBV11-2 and TRBJ1-5, with D uncertain. The V gene lost 5 bases and the J gene lost 3 bases, with 14 bases spanning the gap. This CDR3 is 15 amino acids long. Per germline, CDR1 SGHAT and CDR2 FQNNGV. This CDR3 is CASSAEEENNQPQHF. CDR3 in DNA: TGTGCCAGCAGCGCGGAGGAGGAAAACAATCAGCCCCAGCATTTT.

This clonotype has ten or more counts. The V call is TRBV20-1, the J call TRBJ1-1; D unclear. The CDR3 loop spans 19 amino acids. Trimming shortened V by 6 bases and J by 3 bases, and 32 bases separated the two germline ends. The germline V gene has CDR1 DFQATT and CDR2 SNEGSKA (reference sequence). CDR3 bases: TGCAGTGCGAGCCAACGGGGATGGTCCCAGCTTGGTCGTGACACTGAAGCTTTCTTT. It translates to CSASQRGWSQLGRDTEAFF.

Of note for this clonotype: A far larger clone is off by one base, so a read error is likely. The chain has TRBV6-5 and TRBJ2-5; TRBD2 agrees at 10 bases. The CDR3 is 14 amino acids. The V segment lost 4 bases and the J segment 2 bases; nucleotides outside the gene matches: 1. Looked up from germline, CDR1 is MNHEY and CDR2 is SVGAGI. CDR3 loop: CASSWTSGQETQYF. CDR3 nucleotides: TGTGCCAGCAGTTGGACTAGCGGACAAGAGACCCAGTACTTC.